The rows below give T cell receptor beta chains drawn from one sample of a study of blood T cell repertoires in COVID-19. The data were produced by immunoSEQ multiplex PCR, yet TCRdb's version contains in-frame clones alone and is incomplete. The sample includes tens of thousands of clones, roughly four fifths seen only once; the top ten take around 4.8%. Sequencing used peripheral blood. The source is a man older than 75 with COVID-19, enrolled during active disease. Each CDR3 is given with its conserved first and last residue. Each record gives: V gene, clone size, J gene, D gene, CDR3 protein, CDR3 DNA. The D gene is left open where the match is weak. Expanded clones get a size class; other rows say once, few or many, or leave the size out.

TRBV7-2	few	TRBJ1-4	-	CASSSNVRVSNEKLFF	TGTGCCAGCAGCTCTAACGTCAGGGTATCTAATGAAAAACTGTTTTTT
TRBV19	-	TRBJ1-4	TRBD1	CASSIGGDSEKLFF	TGTGCCAGTAGTATAGGGGGGGACAGTGAAAAACTGTTTTTT
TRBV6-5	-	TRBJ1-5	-	CASRRGGQPQHF	TGTGCCAGCAGAAGGGGTGGTCAGCCCCAGCATTTT
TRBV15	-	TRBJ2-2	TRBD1	CATSRRTGSAGELFF	TGTGCCACCAGCCGCCGGACAGGGTCGGCCGGGGAGCTGTTTTTT
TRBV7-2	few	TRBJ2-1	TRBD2	CASSYSGATYNEQFF	TGTGCCAGCAGCTACAGCGGGGCTACCTACAATGAGCAGTTCTTC
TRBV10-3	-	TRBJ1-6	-	CAISESRGRGSESPLHF	TGTGCCATCAGTGAGTCTAGGGGCCGCGGGAGTGAATCACCCCTCCACTTT
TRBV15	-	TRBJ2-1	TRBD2	CATSRETSGSYNEQFF	TGTGCCACCAGCAGAGAGACTAGCGGGAGCTACAATGAGCAGTTCTTC
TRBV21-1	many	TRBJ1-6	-	CASSKAGGRGRWKSGSPLHF	TGTGCCAGCAGCAAAGCGGGCGGCAGGGGGCGGTGGAAATCGGGTTCACCCCTCCACTTT
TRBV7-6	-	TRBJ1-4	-	CASSLVAGETEKLFF	TGTGCCAGCAGCTTAGTTGCCGGAGAGACCGAAAAACTGTTTTTT
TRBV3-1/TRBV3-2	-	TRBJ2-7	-	CASSLQGTRHYEQYF	TGTGCCAGCAGCCTCCAGGGGACCCGGCACTACGAGCAGTACTTC
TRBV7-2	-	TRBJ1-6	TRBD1	CASSLGWTGSSPLHF	TGTGCCAGCAGCTTAGGGTGGACAGGGAGTTCACCCCTCCACTTT
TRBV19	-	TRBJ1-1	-	CASSTPQGFTEAFF	TGTGCCAGTAGTACCCCCCAGGGATTCACTGAAGCTTTCTTT
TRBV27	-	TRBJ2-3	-	CASSWTDSTDTQYF	TGTGCCAGCAGTTGGACAGATAGCACAGATACGCAGTATTTT
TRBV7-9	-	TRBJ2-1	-	CASSLNSLGSNEQFF	TGTGCCAGCAGCTTAAATAGTCTGGGGAGTAATGAGCAGTTCTTC
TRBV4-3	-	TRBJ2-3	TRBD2	CASSPGLAQTSTDTQYF	TGCGCCAGCAGCCCAGGACTAGCCCAGACTAGCACAGATACGCAGTATTTT
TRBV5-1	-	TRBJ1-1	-	CASSLVPGSNTEAFF	TGCGCCAGCAGCTTGGTGCCAGGCTCGAACACTGAAGCTTTCTTT
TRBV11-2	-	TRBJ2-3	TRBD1	CASSFTGGKGVYTQYF	TGTGCCAGCAGCTTCACAGGGGGAAAAGGGGTGTATACGCAGTATTTT
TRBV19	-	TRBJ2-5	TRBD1	CASSIVGQGEETQYF	TGTGCCAGTAGTATAGTCGGACAGGGGGAAGAGACCCAGTACTTC
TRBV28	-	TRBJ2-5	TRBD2	CASSTPRTSGETQYF	TGTGCCAGCAGTACACCCCGGACTAGCGGAGAGACCCAGTACTTC
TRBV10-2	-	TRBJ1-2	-	CASFQGNGYTF	TGCGCCAGCTTCCAGGGTAATGGCTACACCTTC
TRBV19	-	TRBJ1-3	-	CASSAGLDGNTIYF	TGTGCCAGTAGTGCAGGACTGGATGGAAACACCATATATTTT
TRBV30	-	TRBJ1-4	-	CAWNVGGANEKLFF	TGTGCCTGGAACGTCGGGGGGGCGAATGAAAAACTGTTTTTT
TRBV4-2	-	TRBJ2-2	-	CASSQVAYRENTGELFF	TGTGCCAGCAGCCAAGTTGCTTACAGGGAGAACACCGGGGAGCTGTTTTTT
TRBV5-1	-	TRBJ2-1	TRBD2	CASSPGLDRYEQFF	TGCGCCAGCAGCCCCGGACTAGATCGGTATGAGCAGTTCTTC
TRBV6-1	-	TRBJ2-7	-	CASSELYEQYF	TGTGCCAGCAGTGAACTCTACGAGCAGTACTTC
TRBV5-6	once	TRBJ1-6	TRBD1	CASSGNRGGGSPLHF	TGTGCCAGCAGCGGAAACAGGGGAGGCGGTTCACCCCTCCACTTT
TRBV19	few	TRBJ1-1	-	CASSIFGGERTEAFF	TGTGCCAGTAGTATATTTGGGGGGGAGAGGACTGAAGCTTTCTTT
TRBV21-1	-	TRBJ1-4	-	CASSIVKGRHEKLFF	TGTGCCAGCAGTATTGTTAAGGGGCGGCATGAAAAACTGTTTTTT
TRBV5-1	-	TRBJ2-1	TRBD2	CASTGLAGNEQFF	TGCGCCAGCACGGGACTAGCGGGCAATGAGCAGTTCTTC
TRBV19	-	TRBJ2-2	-	CASSPDMTGTGELFF	TGTGCCAGTAGTCCCGACATGACAGGAACCGGGGAGCTGTTTTTT
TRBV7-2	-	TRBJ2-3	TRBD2	CASSLTSGGTGTDTQYF	TGTGCCAGCAGCTTGACTAGCGGGGGGACGGGCACAGATACGCAGTATTTT
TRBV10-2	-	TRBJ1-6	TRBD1	CASSGQGAGGYSPLHF	TGCGCCAGCAGTGGACAGGGGGCAGGTGGTTATTCACCCCTCCACTTT
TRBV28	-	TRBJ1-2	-	CASSSTPGDGYTF	TGTGCCAGCAGTTCTACCCCAGGTGATGGCTACACCTTC
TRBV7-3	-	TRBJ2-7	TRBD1	CASSPTGASYEQYF	TGTGCCAGCAGCCCGACAGGGGCTTCCTACGAGCAGTACTTC
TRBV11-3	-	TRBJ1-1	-	CASTRPWFDSPNTEAFF	TGTGCCAGCACGCGACCTTGGTTCGACAGCCCGAACACTGAAGCTTTCTTT
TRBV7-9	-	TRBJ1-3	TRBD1	CASSSLGGTGTGNTIYF	TGTGCCAGCAGCTCCCTAGGGGGGACAGGGACAGGAAACACCATATATTTT
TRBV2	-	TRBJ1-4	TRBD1	CASRRPQGDEKLFF	TGTGCCAGCAGGAGGCCCCAGGGGGATGAAAAACTGTTTTTT
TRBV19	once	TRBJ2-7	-	CASSPWGPAHYEQYF	TGTGCCAGTAGTCCCTGGGGGCCGGCTCACTACGAGCAGTACTTC
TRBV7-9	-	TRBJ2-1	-	CASRYDRSYNEQFF	TGTGCCAGCAGGTACGACAGGTCTTACAATGAGCAGTTCTTC
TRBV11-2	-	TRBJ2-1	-	CASSSSDLAVVYEQFF	TGTGCCAGCAGCAGCTCCGACCTAGCTGTCGTCTATGAGCAGTTCTTC
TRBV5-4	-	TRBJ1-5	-	CASSLGRDQPQHF	TGTGCCAGCAGCTTGGGACGGGATCAGCCCCAGCATTTT